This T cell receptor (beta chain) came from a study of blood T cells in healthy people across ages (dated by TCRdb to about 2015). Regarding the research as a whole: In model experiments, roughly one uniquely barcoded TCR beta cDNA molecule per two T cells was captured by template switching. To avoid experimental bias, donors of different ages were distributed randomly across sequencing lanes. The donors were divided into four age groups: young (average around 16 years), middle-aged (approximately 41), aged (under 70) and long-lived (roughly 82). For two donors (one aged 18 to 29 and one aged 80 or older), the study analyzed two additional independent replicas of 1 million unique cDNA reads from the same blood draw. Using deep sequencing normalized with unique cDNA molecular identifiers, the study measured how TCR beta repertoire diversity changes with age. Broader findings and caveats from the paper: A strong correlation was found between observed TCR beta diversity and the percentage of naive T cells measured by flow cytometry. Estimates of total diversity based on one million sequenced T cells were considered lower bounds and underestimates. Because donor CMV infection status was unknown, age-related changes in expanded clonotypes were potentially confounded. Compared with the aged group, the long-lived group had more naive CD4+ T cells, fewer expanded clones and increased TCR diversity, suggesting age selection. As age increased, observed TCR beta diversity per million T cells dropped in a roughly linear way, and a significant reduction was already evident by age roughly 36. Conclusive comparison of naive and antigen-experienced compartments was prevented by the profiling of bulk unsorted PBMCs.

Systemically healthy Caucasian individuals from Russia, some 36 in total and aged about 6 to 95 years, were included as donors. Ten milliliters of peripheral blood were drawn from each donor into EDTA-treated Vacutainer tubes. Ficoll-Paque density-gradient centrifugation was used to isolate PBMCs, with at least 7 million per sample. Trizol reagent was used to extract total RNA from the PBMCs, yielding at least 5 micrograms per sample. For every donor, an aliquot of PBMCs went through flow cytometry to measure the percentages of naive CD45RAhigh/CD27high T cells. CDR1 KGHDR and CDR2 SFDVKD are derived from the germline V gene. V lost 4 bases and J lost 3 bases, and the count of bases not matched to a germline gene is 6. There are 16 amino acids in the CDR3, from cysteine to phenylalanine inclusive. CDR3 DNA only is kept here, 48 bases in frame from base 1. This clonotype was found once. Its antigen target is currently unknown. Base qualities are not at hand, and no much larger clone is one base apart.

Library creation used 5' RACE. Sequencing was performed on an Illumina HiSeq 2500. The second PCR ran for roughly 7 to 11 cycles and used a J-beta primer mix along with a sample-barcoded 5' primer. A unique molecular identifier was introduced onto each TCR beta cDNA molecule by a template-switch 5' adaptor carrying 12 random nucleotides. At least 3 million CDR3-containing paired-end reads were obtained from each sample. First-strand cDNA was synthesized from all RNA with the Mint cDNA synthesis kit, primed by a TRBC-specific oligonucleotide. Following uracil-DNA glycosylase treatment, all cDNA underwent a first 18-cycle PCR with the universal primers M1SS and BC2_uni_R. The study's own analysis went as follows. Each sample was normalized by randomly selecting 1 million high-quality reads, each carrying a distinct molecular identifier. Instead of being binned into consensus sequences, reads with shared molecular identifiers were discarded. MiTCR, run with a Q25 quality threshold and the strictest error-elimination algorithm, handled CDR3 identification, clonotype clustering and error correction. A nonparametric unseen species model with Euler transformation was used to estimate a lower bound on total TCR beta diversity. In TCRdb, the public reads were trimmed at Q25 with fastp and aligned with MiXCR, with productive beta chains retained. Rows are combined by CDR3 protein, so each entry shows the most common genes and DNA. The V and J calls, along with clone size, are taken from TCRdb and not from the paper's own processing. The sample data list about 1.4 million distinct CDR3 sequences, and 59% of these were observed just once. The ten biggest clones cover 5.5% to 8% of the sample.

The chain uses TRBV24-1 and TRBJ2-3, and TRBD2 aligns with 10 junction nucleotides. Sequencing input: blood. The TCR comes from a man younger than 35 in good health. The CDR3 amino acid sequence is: CATSDQREGGTDTQYF. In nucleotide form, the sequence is TGTGCCACCAGTGACCAGCGGGAGGGCGGTACAGATACGCAGTATTTT.